This TCR beta chain was observed in a study of memory CD4+ T cells and cytomegalovirus serostatus. Study findings and constraints: Of 150 to 200 reported CMV TCRbeta sequences, just over 65 were found in memory CD4+ repertoires.

Comments on this clone: Its specificity is unknown.

The CDR3 has 16 amino acids. Germline V gene sequence: CDR1 MNHEY, CDR2 SVGAGI. The V end lost 0 bases, the J end lost 4 bases, and 13 bases lay between the germline ends. The sort gate was single viable CD3+CD4+CD8-CD45RO+ cells for memory CD4+ T cells. Serostatus was set by detecting CMV pp150, pp28, p38, p52 IgG. Clones were read by immunoSEQ multiplex PCR, and TCRdb kept only the in-frame ones, dropping some. The repertoire holds 55,000 or so clones, with more than 70% as singletons. This clonotype was sampled from an adult in good health and CMV-seropositive. This chain connects TRBV6-5 to TRBJ1-3; a possible D gene is TRBD1 (6 bases). The sequencing input was memory CD4+ T cells from blood. The CDR3: CASSYSRTVKGNTIYF. The CDR3, as DNA: TGTGCCAGCAGTTACTCACGGACAGTTAAGGGAAACACCATATATTTT.